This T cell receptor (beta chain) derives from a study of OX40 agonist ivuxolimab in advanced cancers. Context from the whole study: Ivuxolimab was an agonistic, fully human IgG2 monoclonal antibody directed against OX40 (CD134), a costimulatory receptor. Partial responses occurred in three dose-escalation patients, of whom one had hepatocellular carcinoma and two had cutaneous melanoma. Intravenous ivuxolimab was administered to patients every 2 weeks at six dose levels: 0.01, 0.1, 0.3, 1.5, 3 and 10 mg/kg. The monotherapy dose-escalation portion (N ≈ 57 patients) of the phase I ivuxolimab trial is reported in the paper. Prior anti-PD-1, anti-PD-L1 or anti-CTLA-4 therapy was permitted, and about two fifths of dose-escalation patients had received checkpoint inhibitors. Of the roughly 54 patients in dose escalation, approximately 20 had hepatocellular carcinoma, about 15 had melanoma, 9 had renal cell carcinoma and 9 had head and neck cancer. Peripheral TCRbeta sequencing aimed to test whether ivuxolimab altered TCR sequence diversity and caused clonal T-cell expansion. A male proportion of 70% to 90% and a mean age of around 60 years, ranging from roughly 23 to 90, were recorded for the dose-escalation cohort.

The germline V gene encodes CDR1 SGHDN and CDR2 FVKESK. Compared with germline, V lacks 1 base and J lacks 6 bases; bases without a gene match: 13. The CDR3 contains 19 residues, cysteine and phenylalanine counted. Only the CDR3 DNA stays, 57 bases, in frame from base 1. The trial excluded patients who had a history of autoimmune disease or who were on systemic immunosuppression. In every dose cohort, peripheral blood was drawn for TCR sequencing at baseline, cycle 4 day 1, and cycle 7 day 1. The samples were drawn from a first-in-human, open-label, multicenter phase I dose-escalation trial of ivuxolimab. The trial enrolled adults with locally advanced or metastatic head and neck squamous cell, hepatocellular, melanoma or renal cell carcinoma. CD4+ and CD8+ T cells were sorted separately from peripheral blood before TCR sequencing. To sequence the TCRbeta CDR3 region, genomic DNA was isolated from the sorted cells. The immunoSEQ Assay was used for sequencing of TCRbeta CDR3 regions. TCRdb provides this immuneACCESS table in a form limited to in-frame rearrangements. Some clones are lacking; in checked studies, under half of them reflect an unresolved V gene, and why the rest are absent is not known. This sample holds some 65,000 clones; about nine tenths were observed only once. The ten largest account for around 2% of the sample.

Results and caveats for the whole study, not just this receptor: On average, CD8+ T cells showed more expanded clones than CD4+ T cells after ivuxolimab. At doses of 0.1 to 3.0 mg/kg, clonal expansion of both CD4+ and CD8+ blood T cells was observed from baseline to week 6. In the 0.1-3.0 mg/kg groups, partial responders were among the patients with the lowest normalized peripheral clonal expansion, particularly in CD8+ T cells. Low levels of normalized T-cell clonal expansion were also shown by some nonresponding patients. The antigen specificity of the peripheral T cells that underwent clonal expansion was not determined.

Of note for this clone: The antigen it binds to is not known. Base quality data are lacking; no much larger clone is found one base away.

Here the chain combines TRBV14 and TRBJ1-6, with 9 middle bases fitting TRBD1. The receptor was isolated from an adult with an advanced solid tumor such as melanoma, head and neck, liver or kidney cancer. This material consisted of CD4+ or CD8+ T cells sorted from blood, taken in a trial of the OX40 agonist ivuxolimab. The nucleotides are TGTGCCAGCAGCCAAGCTTATAGGGGACAGGGACAGACTAATTCACCCCTCCACTTT. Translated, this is CASSQAYRGQGQTNSPLHF.